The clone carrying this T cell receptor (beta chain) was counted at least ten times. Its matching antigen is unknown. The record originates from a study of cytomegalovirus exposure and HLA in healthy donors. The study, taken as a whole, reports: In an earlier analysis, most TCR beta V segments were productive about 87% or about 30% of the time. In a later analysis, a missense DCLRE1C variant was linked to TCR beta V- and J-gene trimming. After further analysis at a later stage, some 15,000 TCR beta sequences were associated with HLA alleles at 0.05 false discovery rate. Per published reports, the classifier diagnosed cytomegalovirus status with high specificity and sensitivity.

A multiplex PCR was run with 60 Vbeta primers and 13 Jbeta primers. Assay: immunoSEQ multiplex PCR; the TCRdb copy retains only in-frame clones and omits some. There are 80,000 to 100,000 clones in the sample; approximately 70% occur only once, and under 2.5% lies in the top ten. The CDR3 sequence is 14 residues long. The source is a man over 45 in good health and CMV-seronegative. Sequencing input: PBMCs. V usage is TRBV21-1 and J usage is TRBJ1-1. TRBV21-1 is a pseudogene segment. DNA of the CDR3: TGTGCCAGCAGCCCCAAGGACGGGGACACTGAAGCTTTCTTT. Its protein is CASSPKDGDTEAFF.